Presented here are 22 T cell receptor beta chains from one specimen sequenced in a study of blood T cell repertoires in COVID-19. The method was immunoSEQ multiplex PCR; TCRdb's version includes in-frame clones alone and lacks a portion of them. The sample includes tens of thousands of clones, 87% of them seen just once. What was sequenced was peripheral blood. These receptors were obtained from a male donor with acute or convalescent COVID-19.

The chain recombines TRBV20-1 with TRBJ1-1, with D possibly matching TRBD1 (6 bases). The CDR3 runs 15 residues. V dropped 3 bases and J dropped 0 bases, with 14 bases sitting between them. The germline V gene has CDR1 DFQATT and CDR2 SNEGSKA (reference sequence). The CDR3 DNA follows: TGCAGTGCTAGTAGACAGGACCGGATGAACACTGAAGCTTTCTTT. This translates into CSASRQDRMNTEAFF.

The V gene is TRBV3-1 (or the pseudogene TRBV3-2), the J gene TRBJ1-3; TRBD1 matches 9 bases. Germline-derived CDR1 and CDR2 are LGHDT and YNNKEL (reference sequence). Trimming took 0 bases from V and 0 from J; bases not matched to a gene: 6. This CDR3 region has 18 residues. Here the CDR3 reads CASSQDFPGQGSGNTIYF. CDR3 in DNA: TGTGCCAGCAGCCAAGATTTTCCGGGACAGGGCTCTGGAAACACCATATATTTT.

The V gene is TRBV30, the J gene TRBJ1-2; 7 bases map to TRBD1. The CDR3 sequence is 13 residues long. V lost 2 bases and J lost 2; bases outside the gene matches: 2. Germline CDR1 GTSNPN, CDR2 SVGIG (reference sequence). As DNA, the CDR3 is TGTGCCTGGAGTCAGGGGGAGAACTATGGCTACACCTTC. It is translated as CAWSQGENYGYTF.

This clone appeared once. The chain is built from TRBV7-2 and TRBJ2-1; possible D gene TRBD1, 5 bases. CDR3 length: 18 residues. Trimming removed 0 bases at V and 4 bases at J, with 19 bases between. Germline loops: CDR1 SGHTA, CDR2 FQGNSA. The CDR3 here is CASSLAGIGRADYNEQFF. For the CDR3, the DNA is TGTGCCAGCAGCTTAGCAGGAATTGGCAGGGCAGATTACAATGAGCAGTTCTTC.

DNA of the CDR3: TGTGCCTGGAGTGTACCGGGTGCTGGAAACACCATATATTTT. It encodes CAWSVPGAGNTIYF. J is TRBJ1-3 and V is TRBV30; D gene ambiguous. V dropped 0 bases and J dropped 2 bases, with 8 bases sitting between them. This CDR3 has 14 amino acids. Per the germline V gene, CDR1 is GTSNPN and CDR2 is SVGIG (reference sequence).

This clone was seen only a few times. This sequence joins TRBV3-1 (or the pseudogene TRBV3-2) and TRBJ2-1; perhaps TRBD2 as D (5 bases). The V gene's germline CDR1 is LGHDT and CDR2 YNNKEL (reference sequence). Between the trimmed V and J ends, which lost 5 bases and 5 bases, there was a span of 16 bases. The CDR3 length is 15 residues. CDR3 bases: TGTGCCAGCAGCAGTTCGGGGTGGGCCCACAATGAGCAGTTCTTC. Its protein product is CASSSSGWAHNEQFF.

CDR3 loop: CASSSPVDQGDGYTF. CDR3 in DNA: TGTGCCAGCAGTTCCCCTGTTGATCAGGGGGATGGCTACACCTTC. The chain recombines TRBV6-6 with TRBJ1-2, with 7 positions matching TRBD1. CDR1 is MNHNY, CDR2 SVGAGI, per germline (reference sequence). This CDR3 is 15 amino acids long. Trimming cost V 4 bases and J 6 bases; bases outside gene matches: 11.

The chain employs TRBV9 and TRBJ2-1; tentative D call: TRBD1 (6 bases). CDR1 is SGDLS and CDR2 is YYNGEE in the germline V gene. Trimming shortened V by 0 bases and J by 2 bases, and 15 bases separated the two germline ends. This CDR3 is 17 amino acids long. The CDR3 region is CASSVGWTVSPYNEQFF. In DNA form, the CDR3 reads TGTGCCAGCAGCGTAGGGTGGACAGTGAGCCCCTACAATGAGCAGTTCTTC.

This rearrangement joins TRBV30 to TRBJ1-6; 7 bases line up with TRBD1. CDR1 is GTSNPN and CDR2 is SVGIG in the germline V gene (reference sequence). Trimming removed 5 bases from V and 9 bases from J; junction bases left unmatched: 7. CDR3 size: 13 residues. As DNA, the CDR3 is TGTGCCTGGGTAGGGGGCAGGGGTTCACCCCTCCACTTT. This gives the protein CAWVGGRGSPLHF. The full variable domain, with the rest looked up from reference TRBV30 and TRBJ1-6, is SQTIHQWPATLVQPVGSPLSLECTVEGTSNPNLYWYRQAAGRGLQLLFYSVGIGQISSEVPQNLSASRPQDRQFILSSKKLLLSDSGFYLCAWVGGRGSPLHFGNGTRLTVT.

V gene TRBV28 combines with J gene TRBJ1-2; no clear D. The length of the CDR3 is 14 residues. The germline V and J ends were trimmed by 2 bases and 2 bases, with 9 bases remaining between them. Germline V CDR1 and CDR2: MDHEN, SYDVKM. CDR3 sequence: CASSLGSLNYGYTF. For the CDR3, the DNA is TGTGCCAGCAGTTTAGGTTCTCTAAACTATGGCTACACCTTC.

The genes are TRBV9 and TRBJ2-2; perhaps TRBD1 as D (6 bases). CDR1 and CDR2 (germline): SGDLS, YYNGEE. The V gene lost 4 bases and the J gene lost 5 bases, with 15 bases spanning the gap. The CDR3 is 15 amino acids. The CDR3 DNA is TGTGCCAGCAGCCCGACAGGCAGTGGGACCGGGGAGCTGTTTTTT. This sequence encodes CASSPTGSGTGELFF.

This sequence joins TRBV9 and TRBJ2-7; D is uncertain. V was clipped by 4 bases and J by 6 bases, with 11 bases between them. The germline V gene encodes CDR1 SGDLS and CDR2 YYNGEE. The CDR3 runs 12 residues. The CDR3 here is CASSRDEREQYF. The CDR3 region has the DNA TGTGCCAGCAGCCGTGACGAGCGCGAGCAGTACTTC.

The genes are TRBV2 and TRBJ2-4; 10 bases are a match to TRBD2. Germline trimming cut 6 bases from V and 0 bases from J; bases unmatched to any gene: 5. The CDR3 covers 16 residues. The germline V gene encodes CDR1 SNHLY and CDR2 FYNNEI. The CDR3 here is CASSKTSGVAKNIQYF. In DNA form, the CDR3 reads TGTGCCAGCAGCAAAACTAGCGGGGTAGCCAAAAACATTCAGTACTTC.

The V and J genes are TRBV6-5 and TRBJ2-1; 9 bases line up with TRBD1. Trimming took 6 bases from V and 5 from J; bases not matched to a gene: 5. Germline CDR1 is MNHEY and CDR2 is SVGAGI. This CDR3 region has 14 residues. In DNA, the CDR3 is TGTGCCAGCAGAGGGACAGGGCCCAACAATGAGCAGTTCTTC. It is translated as CASRGTGPNNEQFF.

The V call is TRBV10-3, the J call TRBJ2-1; TRBD1 agrees at 11 bases. The CDR3 totals 17 residues. In germline, CDR1 is ENHRY, CDR2 SYGVKD. V shed 4 bases, J shed 8 bases, and the junction held 13 bases outside the gene matches. The CDR3 here is CAISGGTGGLASDEQFF. The CDR3 nucleotides are TGTGCCATCAGTGGAGGGACAGGGGGACTAGCTTCCGATGAGCAGTTCTTC.

J is TRBJ2-3 and V is TRBV4-1; 10 bases agree with TRBD2. Germline CDR1 reads MGHRA; CDR2 reads YSYEKL. J was trimmed by 1 base and V by 1 base; bases with no gene match: 2. This CDR3 region has 16 residues. CDR3 in DNA: TGCGCCAGCAGCCAAGCTGGGACTAGCGGCACAGATACGCAGTATTTT. This translates into CASSQAGTSGTDTQYF.

The rearrangement uses TRBV3-1 (or the pseudogene TRBV3-2) and TRBJ1-6; a possible D gene is TRBD1 (6 bases). Trimming cost V 4 bases and J 13 bases, with 14 bases left between them. CDR1 is LGHDT, CDR2 YNNKEL, per germline (reference sequence). This CDR3 comprises 13 residues. CDR3 amino acids: CASSRAIQGPLHF. The CDR3 DNA reads TGTGCCAGCAGCCGTGCGATTCAGGGGCCCCTCCACTTT.

The chain carries TRBV11-2 and TRBJ2-3, with 8 nucleotides matching TRBD1. The CDR3 is 15 amino acids. Per germline, CDR1 SGHAT and CDR2 FQNNGV. The V gene end was trimmed by 5 bases and the J gene end by 1 base; junction bases not matched to a gene: 5. CDR3 nucleotides: TGTGCCAGCAGCCCGACAGGGGTAGGCACAGATACGCAGTATTTT. This encodes CASSPTGVGTDTQYF.

V gene TRBV3-1 (or the pseudogene TRBV3-2) combines with J gene TRBJ2-1; 8 positions agree with TRBD2. Germline V lookup: CDR1 LGHDT, CDR2 YNNKEL (reference sequence). With V trimmed by 1 base and J by 7 bases, 6 bases remained unmatched. The CDR3 totals 15 residues. The CDR3 reads CASSQVAGGQNEQFF. CDR3 DNA sequence: TGTGCCAGCAGCCAAGTGGCGGGGGGCCAAAATGAGCAGTTCTTC.

For the CDR3, the DNA is TGTGCCATCAGTGAGAGGGGAGGGGACACTGAAGCTTTCTTT. Protein sequence: CAISERGGDTEAFF. The chain couples TRBV10-3 to TRBJ1-1; TRBD1 is a possible D gene (5 bases). The CDR3 totals 14 residues. V lost 2 bases and J 3 bases, leaving 10 bases between the germline ends. Germline V gene data show CDR1 as ENHRY and CDR2 as SYGVKD.

The V and J genes are TRBV5-1 and TRBJ2-7; TRBD2 matches 10 bases. The CDR3 extends over 16 amino acids. With 0 bases clipped from V and 2 bases from J, the junction kept 5 bases outside the gene matches. The germline V gene has CDR1 SGHRS and CDR2 YFSETQ. In DNA form, the CDR3 reads TGCGCCAGCAGCTTGGACCCTAGCGGGGGAACCTACGAGCAGTACTTC. This translates into CASSLDPSGGTYEQYF.

This clone was seen a few times. The V gene is TRBV28, the J gene TRBJ1-1; D may be TRBD1 (6 bases). Germline-derived CDR1 and CDR2 are MDHEN and SYDVKM. The CDR3 consists of 16 residues. V was trimmed by 3 bases and J by 1 base, leaving 15 bases between them. The CDR3 sequence is CASSFGGSRKNTEAFF. The CDR3 nucleotides are TGTGCCAGCAGTTTTGGGGGCTCTCGAAAGAACACTGAAGCTTTCTTT.